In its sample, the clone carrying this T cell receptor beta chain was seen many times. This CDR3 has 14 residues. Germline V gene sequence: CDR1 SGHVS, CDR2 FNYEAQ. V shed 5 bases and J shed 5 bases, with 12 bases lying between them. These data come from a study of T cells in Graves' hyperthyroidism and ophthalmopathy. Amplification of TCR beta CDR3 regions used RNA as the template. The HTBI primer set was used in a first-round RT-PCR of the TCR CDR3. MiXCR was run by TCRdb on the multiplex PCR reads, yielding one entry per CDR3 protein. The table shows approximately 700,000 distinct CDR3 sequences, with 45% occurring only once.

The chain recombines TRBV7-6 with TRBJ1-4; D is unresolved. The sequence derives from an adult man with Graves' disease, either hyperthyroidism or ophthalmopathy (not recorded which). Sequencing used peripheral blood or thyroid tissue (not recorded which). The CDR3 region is CASSPRIQNEKLFF. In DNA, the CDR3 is TGTGCCAGCAGCCCACGAATTCAGAATGAAAAACTGTTTTTT.